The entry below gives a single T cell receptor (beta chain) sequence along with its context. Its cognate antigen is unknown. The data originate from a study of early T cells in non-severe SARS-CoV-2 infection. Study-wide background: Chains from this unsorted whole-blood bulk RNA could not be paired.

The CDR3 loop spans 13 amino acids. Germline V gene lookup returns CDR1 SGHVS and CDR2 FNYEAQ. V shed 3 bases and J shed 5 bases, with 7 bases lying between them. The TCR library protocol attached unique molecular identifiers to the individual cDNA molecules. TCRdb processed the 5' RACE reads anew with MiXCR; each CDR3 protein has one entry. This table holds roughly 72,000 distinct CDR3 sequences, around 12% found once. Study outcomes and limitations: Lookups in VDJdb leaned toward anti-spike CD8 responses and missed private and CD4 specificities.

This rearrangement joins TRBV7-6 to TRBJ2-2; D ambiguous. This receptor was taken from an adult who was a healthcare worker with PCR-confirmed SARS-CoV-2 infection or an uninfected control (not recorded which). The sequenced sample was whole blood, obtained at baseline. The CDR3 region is CASSFVPTGELFF. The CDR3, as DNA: TGTGCCAGCAGCTTTGTCCCTACCGGGGAGCTGTTTTTT.